This T cell receptor beta chain was identified during a study of T cell changes during pregnancy in multiple sclerosis. Generated by immunoSEQ multiplex PCR, the TCRdb table keeps only in-frame clones and is missing some. Here the sample spans 69,000 or so clones, 92% being singletons. The ends were cut back, 6 bases at V and 7 bases at J, with 21 bases in the middle. Germline loops: CDR1 MDHEN, CDR2 SYDVKM. The CDR3 is made up of 16 amino acids. This TCR was sampled from a female donor in good health, enrolled as a control in a pregnancy study. The chain recombines TRBV28 with TRBJ1-4, with D tentatively TRBD1 (6 bases). Specimen: peripheral blood, collected in the third trimester of pregnancy. The CDR3 DNA reads TGTGCCAGCAGCTTCCATACACAGGGCTCCGGTGAAAAACTGTTTTTT. Translation: CASSFHTQGSGEKLFF. Supplemented by reference TRBV28 and TRBJ1-4, the full variable domain reads DVKVTQSSRYLVKRTGEKVFLECVQDMDHENMFWYRQDPGLGLRLIYFSYDVKMKEKGDIPEGYSVSREKKERFSLILESASTNQTSMYLCASSFHTQGSGEKLFFGSGTQLSVL.